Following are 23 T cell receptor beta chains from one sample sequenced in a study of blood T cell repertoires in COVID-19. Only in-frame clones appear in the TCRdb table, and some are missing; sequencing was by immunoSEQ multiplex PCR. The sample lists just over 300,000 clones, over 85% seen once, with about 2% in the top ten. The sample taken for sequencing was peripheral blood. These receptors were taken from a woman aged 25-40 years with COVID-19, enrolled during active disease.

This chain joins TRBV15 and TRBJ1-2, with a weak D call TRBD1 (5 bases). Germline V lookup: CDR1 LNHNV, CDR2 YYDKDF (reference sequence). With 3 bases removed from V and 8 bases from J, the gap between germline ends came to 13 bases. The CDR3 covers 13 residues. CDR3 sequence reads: CATSSEGRGGYTF. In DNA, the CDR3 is TGTGCCACCAGCAGCGAGGGGAGGGGCGGCTACACCTTC.

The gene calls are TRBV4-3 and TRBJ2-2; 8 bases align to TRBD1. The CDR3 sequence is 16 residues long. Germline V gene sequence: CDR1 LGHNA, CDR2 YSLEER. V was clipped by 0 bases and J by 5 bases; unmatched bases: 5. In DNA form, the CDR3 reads TGCGCCAGCAGCCAAGATCCAGGGGGCGCGACCGGGGAGCTGTTTTTT. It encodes CASSQDPGGATGELFF.

The CDR3: CASSPLAGHRYGKNIQYF. In DNA, the CDR3 is TGTGCCAGTAGTCCACTAGCGGGGCACCGTTATGGCAAAAACATTCAGTACTTC. The chain recombines TRBV19 with TRBJ2-4, with 10 bases identical to TRBD2. From germline, CDR1 is LNHDA and CDR2 SQIVND (reference sequence). V dropped 5 bases and J dropped 3; count of bases not matched to a gene: 13. This CDR3 has 18 residues. Supplemented by reference TRBV19 and TRBJ2-4, the full variable domain reads DGGITQSPKYLFRKEGQNVTLSCEQNLNHDAMYWYRQDPGQGLRLIYYSQIVNDFQKGDIAEGYSVSREKKESFPLTVTSAQKNPTAFYLCASSPLAGHRYGKNIQYFGAGTRLSVL.

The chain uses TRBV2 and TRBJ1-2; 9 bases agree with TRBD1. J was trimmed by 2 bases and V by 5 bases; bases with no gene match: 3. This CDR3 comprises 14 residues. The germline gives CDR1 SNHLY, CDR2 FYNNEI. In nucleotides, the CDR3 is TGTGCCAGCAGTCCCGGGACAGGGAACTATGGCTACACCTTC. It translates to CASSPGTGNYGYTF.

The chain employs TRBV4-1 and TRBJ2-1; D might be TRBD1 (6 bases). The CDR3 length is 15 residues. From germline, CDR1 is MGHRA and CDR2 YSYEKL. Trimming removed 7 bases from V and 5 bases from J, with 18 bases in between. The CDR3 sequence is CASKSWSKGDNEQFF. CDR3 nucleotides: TGCGCCAGCAAAAGTTGGTCAAAGGGGGACAATGAGCAGTTCTTC.

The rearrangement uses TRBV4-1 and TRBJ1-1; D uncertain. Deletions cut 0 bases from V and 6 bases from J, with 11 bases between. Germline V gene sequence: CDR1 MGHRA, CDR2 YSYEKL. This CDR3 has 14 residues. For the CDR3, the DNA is TGCGCCAGCAGCCAAGATCACGAGGGATCTGAAGCTTTCTTT. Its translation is CASSQDHEGSEAFF.

CDR3 nucleotides: TGTGCCAGCAGTTCTTCCCCGGACAGCAACTACGAGCAGTACTTC. Its translation is CASSSSPDSNYEQYF. This chain links TRBV6-2 or TRBV6-3 with TRBJ2-7; the D gene is possibly TRBD1 (6 bases). The CDR3 length is 15 residues. The germline gives CDR1 MNHEY, CDR2 SVGEGT. The V and J ends lost 4 bases and 3 bases respectively, with 16 bases between them.

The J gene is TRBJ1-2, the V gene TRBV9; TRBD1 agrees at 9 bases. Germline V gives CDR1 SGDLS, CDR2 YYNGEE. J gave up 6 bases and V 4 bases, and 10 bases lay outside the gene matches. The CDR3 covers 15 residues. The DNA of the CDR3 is TGTGCCAGCAGCTCCCGGACAGGGGTCGTCGATGGCTACACCTTC. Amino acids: CASSSRTGVVDGYTF.

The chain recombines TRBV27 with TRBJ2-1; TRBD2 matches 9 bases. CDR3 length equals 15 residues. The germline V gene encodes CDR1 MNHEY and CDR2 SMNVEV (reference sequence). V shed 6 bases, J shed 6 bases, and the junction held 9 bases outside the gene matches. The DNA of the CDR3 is TGTGCCAGCAGGGGGGCGCGGGGGGGCTTCAATGAGCAGTTCTTC. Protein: CASRGARGGFNEQFF.

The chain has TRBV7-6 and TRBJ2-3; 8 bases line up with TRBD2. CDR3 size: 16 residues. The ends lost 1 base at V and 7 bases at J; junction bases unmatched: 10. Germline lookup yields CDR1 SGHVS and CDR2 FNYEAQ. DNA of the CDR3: TGTGCCAGCAGCTTAGGGAGCGGGGGTGCCACTCATACGCAGTATTTT. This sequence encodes CASSLGSGGATHTQYF.

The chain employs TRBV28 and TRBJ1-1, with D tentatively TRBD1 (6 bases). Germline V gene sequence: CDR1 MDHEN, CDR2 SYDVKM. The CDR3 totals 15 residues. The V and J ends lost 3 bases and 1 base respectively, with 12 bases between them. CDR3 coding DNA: TGTGCCAGCAGTTTCACAGGGTGGGAGAACACTGAAGCTTTCTTT. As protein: CASSFTGWENTEAFF.

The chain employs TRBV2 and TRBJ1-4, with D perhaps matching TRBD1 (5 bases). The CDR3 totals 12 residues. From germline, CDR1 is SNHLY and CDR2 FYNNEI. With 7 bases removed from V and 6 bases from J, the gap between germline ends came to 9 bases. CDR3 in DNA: TGTGCCAGCATGGGGCTGGATGAAAAACTGTTTTTT. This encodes CASMGLDEKLFF.

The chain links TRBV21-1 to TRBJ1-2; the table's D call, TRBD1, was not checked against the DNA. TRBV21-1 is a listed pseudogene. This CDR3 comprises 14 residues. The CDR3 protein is CASSKRQGGYGYTF. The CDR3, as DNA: TGTGCCAGCAGCAAGAGACAGGGGGGGTATGGCTACACCTTC.

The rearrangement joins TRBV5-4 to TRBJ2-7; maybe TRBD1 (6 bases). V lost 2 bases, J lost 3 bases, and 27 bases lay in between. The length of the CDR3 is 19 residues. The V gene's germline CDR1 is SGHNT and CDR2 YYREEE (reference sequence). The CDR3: CASSLEARDRWPSDYEQYF. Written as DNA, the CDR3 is TGTGCCAGCAGCTTAGAGGCCCGTGACAGGTGGCCCTCGGACTACGAGCAGTACTTC.

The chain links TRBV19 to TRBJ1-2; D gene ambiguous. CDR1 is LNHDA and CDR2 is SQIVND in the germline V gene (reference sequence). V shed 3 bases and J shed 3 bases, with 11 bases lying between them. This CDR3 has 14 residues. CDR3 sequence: CASSIGDTYYGYTF. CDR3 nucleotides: TGTGCCAGTAGTATCGGTGACACATACTATGGCTACACCTTC.

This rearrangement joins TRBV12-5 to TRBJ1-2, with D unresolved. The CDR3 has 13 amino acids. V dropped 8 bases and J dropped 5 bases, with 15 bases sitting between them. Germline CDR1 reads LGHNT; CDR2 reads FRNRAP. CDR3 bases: TGTGCTAGTTCTAAGGGCGGGTCATATGGCTACACCTTC. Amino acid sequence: CASSKGGSYGYTF.

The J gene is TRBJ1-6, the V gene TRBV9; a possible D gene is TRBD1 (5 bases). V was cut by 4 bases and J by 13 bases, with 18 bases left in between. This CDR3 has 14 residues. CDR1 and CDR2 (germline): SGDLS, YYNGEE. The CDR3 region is CASSSGPGGNPLHF. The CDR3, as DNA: TGTGCCAGCAGCTCTGGGCCCGGGGGAAATCCCCTCCACTTT.

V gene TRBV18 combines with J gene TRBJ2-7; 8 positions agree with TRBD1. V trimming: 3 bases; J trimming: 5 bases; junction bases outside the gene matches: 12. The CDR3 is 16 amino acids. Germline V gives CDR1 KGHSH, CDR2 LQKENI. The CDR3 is CASSPTGTGLLDEQYF. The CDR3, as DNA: TGTGCCAGCTCACCTACCGGGACAGGCCTCCTGGACGAGCAGTACTTC.

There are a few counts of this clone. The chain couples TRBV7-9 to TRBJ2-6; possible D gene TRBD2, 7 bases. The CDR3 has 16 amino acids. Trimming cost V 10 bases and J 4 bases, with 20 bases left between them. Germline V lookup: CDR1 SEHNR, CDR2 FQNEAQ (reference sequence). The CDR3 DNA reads TGTGCCACCCCTAGACGGGGGGCCCCAGGGGCCAACGTCCTGACTTTC. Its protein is CATPRRGAPGANVLTF.

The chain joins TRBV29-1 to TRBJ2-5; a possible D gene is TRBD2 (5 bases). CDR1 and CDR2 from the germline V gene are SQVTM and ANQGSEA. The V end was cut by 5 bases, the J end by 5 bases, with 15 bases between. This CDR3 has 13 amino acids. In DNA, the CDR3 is TGCAGCGTTTACCGGGGTTATAAGGAGACCCAGTACTTC. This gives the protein CSVYRGYKETQYF. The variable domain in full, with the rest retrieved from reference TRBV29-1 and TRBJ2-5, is SAVISQKPSRDICQRGTSLTIQCQVDSQVTMMFWYRQQPGQSLTLIATANQGSEATYESGFVIDKFPISRPNLTFSTLTVSNMSPEDSSIYLCSVYRGYKETQYFGPGTRLLVL.

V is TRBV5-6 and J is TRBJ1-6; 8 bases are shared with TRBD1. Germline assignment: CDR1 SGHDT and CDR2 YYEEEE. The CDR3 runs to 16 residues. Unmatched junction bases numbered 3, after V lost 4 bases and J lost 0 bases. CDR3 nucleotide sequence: TGTGCCAGCAGCGACAGGGGCAGCTCCTATAATTCACCCCTCCACTTT. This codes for CASSDRGSSYNSPLHF.

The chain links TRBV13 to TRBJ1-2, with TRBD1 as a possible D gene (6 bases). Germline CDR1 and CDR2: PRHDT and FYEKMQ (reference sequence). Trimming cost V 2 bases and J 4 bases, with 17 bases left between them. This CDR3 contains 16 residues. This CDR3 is CASSLTDRFGRYGYTF. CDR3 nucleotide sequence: TGTGCCAGCAGCTTAACCGACAGGTTTGGGCGCTATGGCTACACCTTC.

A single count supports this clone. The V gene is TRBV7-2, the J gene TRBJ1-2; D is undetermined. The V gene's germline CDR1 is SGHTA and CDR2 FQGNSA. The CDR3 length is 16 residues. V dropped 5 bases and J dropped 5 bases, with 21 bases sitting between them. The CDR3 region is CASSLTLGSTSYGYTF. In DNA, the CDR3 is TGTGCCAGCAGCCTGACACTCGGGAGCACCTCATATGGCTACACCTTC.